This TCR beta chain was profiled in a study of sequential checkpoint blockade in melanoma. About the study: Randomization was 1:1 between first-line nivolumab→ipilimumab and ipilimumab→nivolumab.

Libraries were prepared by immunoSEQ multiplex PCR; TCRdb keeps only in-frame clonotypes and omits some of them. The sample includes over 10,000 clones, roughly 65% seen only once; the top ten take about 20%. Treatment described: randomized to nivolumab then ipilimumab (arm A) or the reverse (arm B). As for this clone: This sequence may be a read error, since a much larger clone differs from it by one base.

Germline CDR1 reads SGDLS; CDR2 reads YYNGEE. This CDR3 contains 18 residues. Trimming cost V 4 bases and J 6 bases, with 29 bases left between them. The sample consisted of CD8+ T cells sorted from blood (inferred from file names), taken from a patient given nivolumab and ipilimumab in sequence. This TCR derives from a human donor with melanoma. The rearrangement links TRBV9 to TRBJ2-7, with D possibly being TRBD2 (6 bases). The CDR3 DNA is TGTGCCAGCAGCCCCGGACTAACGGGAGCCGGGCCCCCTTCCGAGCAGTACTTC. Residues: CASSPGLTGAGPPSEQYF.